Listed below are T cell receptor beta chains from one sample, sequenced in a study of blood T cell repertoires in COVID-19. Profiling relied on immunoSEQ multiplex PCR, and the TCRdb table lists in-frame clones only, not all of them. Among roughly 140,000 clones, 70% to 90% were seen once, and the ten largest hold more than 7.5%. The sequencing sample was made of peripheral blood. The receptors derive from an older woman with COVID-19, enrolled during active disease. The CDR3 runs from the conserved cysteine through the conserved F or W. A D gene is named only where the DNA matches it firmly. Clone size appears in some rows only: once, few, many, or a class for an expanded clone.

v_gene	abundance	d_gene	j_gene	CDR3aa	CDR3nt
TRBV11-3	NA	TRBD1	TRBJ2-3	CASSSSGTGGIGTQYF	TGTGCCAGCAGCTCCTCCGGGACAGGGGGCATCGGTACGCAGTATTTT
TRBV9	NA	TRBD1	TRBJ1-1	CASSVAQGAEAFF	TGTGCCAGCAGCGTAGCGCAGGGGGCCGAAGCTTTCTTT
TRBV30	NA	TRBD1	TRBJ2-2	CAWSPGDRSGTGELFF	TGTGCCTGGAGTCCCGGGGACAGGAGCGGGACCGGGGAGCTGTTTTTT
TRBV27	NA	TRBD1	TRBJ2-7	CASSPRTGTSYEQYF	TGTGCCAGCAGTCCCAGGACAGGGACGTCATACGAGCAGTACTTC
TRBV5-1	NA	TRBD2	TRBJ2-3	CASSLVTSGGLTDTQYF	TGCGCCAGCAGCTTGGTGACTAGCGGGGGACTCACAGATACGCAGTATTTT
TRBV7-9	NA	TRBD1	TRBJ2-7	CASSSLTGQTKYEQYF	TGTGCCAGCAGCTCCTTAACGGGACAGACGAAGTACGAGCAGTACTTC
TRBV6-1	few	NA	TRBJ1-5	CASSEDGWGVDQPQHF	TGTGCCAGCAGTGAAGACGGGTGGGGGGTTGATCAGCCCCAGCATTTT
TRBV12-3/TRBV12-4	NA	NA	TRBJ2-3	CASSLEPYTQYF	TGTGCCAGCAGTTTGGAGCCATATACGCAGTATTTT
TRBV9	NA	NA	TRBJ1-1	CASSAQEIPRGNTEAFF	TGTGCCAGCAGCGCGCAGGAAATACCCAGGGGAAACACTGAAGCTTTCTTT
TRBV14	once	NA	TRBJ1-6	CASSQVQGNNSPLHF	TGTGCCAGCAGCCAAGTGCAGGGTAATAATTCACCCCTCCACTTT
TRBV5-1	NA	TRBD2	TRBJ2-1	CASSPRTSGDYNEQFF	TGCGCCAGCAGCCCACGGACTAGCGGGGATTACAATGAGCAGTTCTTC
TRBV10-3	NA	NA	TRBJ1-2	CAISGTTGIDYGYTF	TGTGCCATCAGCGGCACGACAGGCATTGACTATGGCTACACCTTC
TRBV7-9	NA	NA	TRBJ1-1	CASSTTGEGTEAFF	TGTGCCAGCAGCACTACAGGTGAAGGTACTGAAGCTTTCTTT
TRBV14	NA	TRBD1	TRBJ2-7	CASSLWTGENEQYF	TGTGCCAGCAGCCTATGGACAGGGGAGAACGAGCAGTACTTC
TRBV30	few	NA	TRBJ1-1	CAWSAQVEAFF	TGTGCCTGGAGTGCACAGGTTGAAGCTTTCTTT
TRBV10-3	NA	NA	TRBJ2-3	CAITEGAPRGTDTQYF	TGTGCCATCACCGAGGGGGCCCCGCGGGGTACAGATACGCAGTATTTT
TRBV20-1	NA	NA	TRBJ2-7	CSASPGLGYEQYF	TGCAGTGCTAGTCCAGGGTTGGGTTACGAGCAGTACTTC
TRBV4-1	few	NA	TRBJ1-2	CASSQGWESAHYGYTF	TGCGCCAGCAGCCAAGGTTGGGAGTCCGCGCACTATGGCTACACCTTC
TRBV5-5	NA	NA	TRBJ1-3	CASSLPSSGNTIYF	TGTGCCAGCAGCTTGCCGAGCTCTGGAAACACCATATATTTT
TRBV6-6	few	NA	TRBJ2-5	CASSYSGGVIQETQYF	TGTGCCAGCAGTTACTCGGGCGGGGTTATCCAAGAGACCCAGTACTTC
TRBV7-9	NA	TRBD1	TRBJ1-6	CASSFGTGPLGSPLHF	TGTGCCAGCAGCTTTGGGACAGGGCCCCTAGGGTCACCCCTCCACTTT
TRBV12-5	NA	TRBD1	TRBJ2-1	CASGLVYGQGVWSYNEQFF	TGTGCTAGTGGTTTGGTATACGGACAGGGGGTTTGGTCCTACAATGAGCAGTTCTTC
TRBV6-5	once	TRBD1	TRBJ1-2	CASRKGGQGYGYTF	TGTGCCAGCAGGAAAGGGGGACAGGGGTATGGCTACACCTTC
TRBV27	NA	TRBD1	TRBJ2-7	CASSLRRTGAYEQYF	TGTGCCAGCAGTTTAAGAAGGACAGGGGCCTACGAGCAGTACTTC
TRBV5-1	NA	NA	TRBJ1-1	CASSLFTGMNTEAFF	TGCGCCAGCAGCTTGTTTACAGGAATGAACACTGAAGCTTTCTTT
TRBV3-1/TRBV3-2	NA	NA	TRBJ1-6	CASSQDWSGTSDNSPLHF	TGTGCCAGCAGCCAAGATTGGTCAGGGACAAGCGATAATTCACCCCTCCACTTT
TRBV6-4	NA	TRBD1	TRBJ2-1	CASSDSTGQALLDEQFF	TGTGCCAGCAGTGACTCGACAGGGCAAGCACTTTTGGATGAGCAGTTCTTC
TRBV11-1	NA	TRBD2	TRBJ2-7	CASSLMTSNYEQYF	TGTGCCAGCAGCTTGATGACTAGCAACTACGAGCAGTACTTC
TRBV10-3	NA	TRBD2	TRBJ2-3	CAIRLTSGGAQGTDTQYF	TGTGCCATCAGGTTGACTAGCGGGGGTGCTCAGGGCACAGATACGCAGTATTTT
TRBV4-2	NA	TRBD2	TRBJ2-1	CASSPFSGGYYNEQFF	TGTGCCAGCAGCCCCTTTAGCGGGGGGTACTACAATGAGCAGTTCTTC
TRBV25-1	NA	NA	TRBJ1-2	CASSRRGDLGYTF	TGTGCCAGCAGTCGCCGGGGGGACCTAGGCTACACCTTC
TRBV5-1	NA	TRBD2	TRBJ2-1	CASSLMSGGASYNEQFF	TGCGCCAGCAGCTTGATGAGCGGGGGGGCTTCCTACAATGAGCAGTTCTTC
TRBV6-2/TRBV6-3	NA	NA	TRBJ2-7	CASSYLDPSGSYEQYF	TGTGCCAGCAGTTACTTGGACCCCTCGGGATCCTACGAGCAGTACTTC
TRBV7-9	NA	TRBD1	TRBJ2-4	CASSPGTGEANIQYF	TGTGCCAGCAGCCCCGGGACAGGGGAGGCAAACATTCAGTACTTC
TRBV3-1/TRBV3-2	NA	TRBD2	TRBJ2-5	CASMGTSGGGETQYF	TGTGCCAGCATGGGGACTAGCGGGGGCGGAGAGACCCAGTACTTC
TRBV3-1/TRBV3-2	few	TRBD2	TRBJ2-3	CASSPPTSGGLRTDTQYF	TGTGCCAGCAGCCCCCCGACTAGCGGGGGCCTACGCACAGATACGCAGTATTTT
TRBV6-2/TRBV6-3	NA	NA	TRBJ2-7	CASSYPGVAQRQYF	TGTGCCAGCAGTTACCCGGGGGTGGCCCAGAGGCAGTACTTC
TRBV4-2	NA	TRBD2	TRBJ2-1	CASSEIRTSGGAGRFF	TGTGCCAGCAGCGAAATTCGGACTAGCGGGGGGGCCGGTCGGTTCTTC
TRBV20-1	NA	NA	TRBJ1-3	CSASKEGPFFSGNTIYF	TGCAGTGCTAGTAAGGAGGGGCCCTTTTTCTCTGGAAACACCATATATTTT
TRBV6-5	NA	NA	TRBJ1-4	CASSYGGKLFF	TGTGCCAGCAGTTACGGCGGAAAACTGTTTTTT
TRBV9	once	TRBD2	TRBJ2-3	CASRAGTSGGKYF	TGTGCCAGCAGGGCCGGGACTAGCGGGGGGAAGTATTTT
TRBV5-1	NA	NA	TRBJ1-6	CASSLGGAGNNSPLHF	TGCGCCAGCAGCTTGGGGGGAGCGGGGAATAATTCACCCCTCCACTTT
TRBV18	NA	NA	TRBJ2-3	CASSPTGPGGTDTQYF	TGTGCCAGCTCACCAACCGGACCCGGGGGCACAGATACGCAGTATTTT
TRBV5-4	NA	TRBD1	TRBJ1-2	CASSWDRGKGGYTF	TGTGCCAGCAGCTGGGACAGGGGGAAGGGAGGCTACACCTTC
TRBV28	NA	NA	TRBJ2-4	CASSFTVQGHLAKNIQYF	TGTGCCAGCAGTTTTACCGTACAGGGCCACCTAGCCAAAAACATTCAGTACTTC